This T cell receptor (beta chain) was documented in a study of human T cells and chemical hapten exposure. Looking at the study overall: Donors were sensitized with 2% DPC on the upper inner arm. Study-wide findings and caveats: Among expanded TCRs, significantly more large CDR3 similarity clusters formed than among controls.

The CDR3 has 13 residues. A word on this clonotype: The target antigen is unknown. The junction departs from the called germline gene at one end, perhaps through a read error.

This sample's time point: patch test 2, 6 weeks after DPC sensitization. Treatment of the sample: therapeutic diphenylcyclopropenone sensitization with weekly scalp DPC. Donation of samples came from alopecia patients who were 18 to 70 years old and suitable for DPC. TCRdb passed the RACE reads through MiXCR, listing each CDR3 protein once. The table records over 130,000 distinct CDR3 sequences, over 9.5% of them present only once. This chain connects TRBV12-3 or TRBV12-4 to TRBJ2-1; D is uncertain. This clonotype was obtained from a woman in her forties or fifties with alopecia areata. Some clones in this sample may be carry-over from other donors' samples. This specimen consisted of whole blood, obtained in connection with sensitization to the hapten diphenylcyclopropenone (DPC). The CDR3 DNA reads TGTGCCGGCAGTTTGCTTACCTACAATGAGCAGTTCTTC. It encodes CAGSLLTYNEQFF.